The next 5 T cell receptor beta chains were all read from a single sample in a study of cytomegalovirus exposure and HLA in healthy donors. PCR amplification relied on 60 Vbeta primers (plus 13 Jbeta primers). Produced via immunoSEQ multiplex PCR; TCRdb's table is partial and in-frame only. The sample lists 100,000 to 120,000 clones, 60% to 85% occurring once. What was sequenced was PBMCs. These TCRs come from a male donor in good health and CMV-seronegative.

The V and J genes are TRBV2 and TRBJ2-1; no firm D call. V was clipped by 6 bases and J by 6 bases, with 12 bases between them. Germline loops: CDR1 SNHLY, CDR2 FYNNEI. The CDR3 extends over 13 amino acids. The CDR3 nucleotides are TGTGCCAGCAGCGTTGAGTGGAGCAATGAGCAGTTCTTC. It is translated as CASSVEWSNEQFF.

A note on this clone: This sample includes further DNA sequences coding for the same CDR3. V is TRBV11-3 and J is TRBJ2-1, with 10 bases fitting TRBD1. Trimming took 4 bases from V and 5 from J; bases not matched to a gene: 5. This CDR3 spans 15 amino acids. Germline V CDR1 and CDR2: SGHNT, YENEEA. DNA for the CDR3: TGTGCCAGCAGCTCGACCGGGACAGGGGACAATGAGCAGTTCTTC. Translation gives CASSSTGTGDNEQFF.

To note about this clone: The junction differs from germline at one of its ends, possibly a read error. CDR3 nucleotides: TGTGCTAGCAGCCCCTCCGGAGGGGCACAAGAGACCCAGTACTTC. Translating it yields CASSPSGGAQETQYF. The rearrangement uses TRBV7-7 and TRBJ2-5; weak D call: TRBD2 (6 bases). The CDR3 consists of 15 residues. Germline-derived CDR1 and CDR2 are SSHAT and FNYEAQ (reference sequence).

This clone was seen a single time. V gene TRBV9 combines with J gene TRBJ2-2, with 15 nucleotides matching TRBD2. Germline CDR1 and CDR2: SGDLS and YYNGEE. J gave up 1 base and V 4 bases, and 5 bases lay outside the gene matches. CDR3 size: 18 residues. The chain's CDR3 is CASSPEGLAGGNTGELFF. In DNA form, the CDR3 reads TGTGCCAGCAGCCCTGAGGGACTAGCGGGAGGGAACACCGGGGAGCTGTTTTTT.

CDR3 amino acids: CASSHNRGDGNEKLFF. DNA for the CDR3: TGCGCCAGCAGCCACAACAGGGGGGACGGGAATGAAAAACTGTTTTTT. This chain links TRBV5-1 with TRBJ1-4; the match to TRBD1 covers 8 bases. Trimming removed 4 bases from V and 5 bases from J; junction bases left unmatched: 10. The CDR3 totals 16 residues. Per the germline V gene, CDR1 is SGHRS and CDR2 is YFSETQ.